One and the same sample provided the 10 T cell receptor beta chains below, sequenced in a study of T cell responses to AZD1222 COVID-19 vaccine. This table comes from immunoSEQ multiplex PCR, and its TCRdb copy is limited to in-frame clones, with some not included. The sample includes 90,000 to 130,000 clones, around 81% of them seen just once. The sequencing used peripheral blood, collected on day 0 of AZD1222 vaccination. The source of these receptors is an adult in good health.

The V and J genes are TRBV9 and TRBJ1-6, with 8 bases identical to TRBD1. Germline CDR1 SGDLS, CDR2 YYNGEE. V was clipped by 3 bases and J by 7 bases; unmatched bases: 6. The length of the CDR3 is 15 residues. In nucleotides, the CDR3 is TGTGCCAGCAGCGGGACCTGGACAGGGAATTCACCCCTCCACTTT. Translating it yields CASSGTWTGNSPLHF.

V and J are TRBV28 and TRBJ1-1, with a tentative D call TRBD1 (6 bases). CDR1 and CDR2 from the germline V gene are MDHEN and SYDVKM. The ends were cut back, 4 bases at V and 3 bases at J, with 15 bases in the middle. The CDR3 spans 15 residues. The CDR3 loop reads CASSSPRGWDTEAFF. The CDR3 nucleotides read TGTGCCAGCAGTTCCCCCAGGGGTTGGGACACTGAAGCTTTCTTT.

The chain has TRBV14 and TRBJ1-1, with D possibly TRBD1 on 5 matching bases. This CDR3 contains 14 residues. CDR1 and CDR2 from the germline V gene are SGHDN and FVKESK. Trimming shortened V by 1 base and J by 5 bases, and 11 bases separated the two germline ends. Written as DNA, the CDR3 is TGTGCCAGCAGCCAAGTAGGGGTGGGGACTGAAGCTTTCTTT. This gives the protein CASSQVGVGTEAFF.

The chain has TRBV6-4 and TRBJ2-3, with 9 bases lining up with TRBD1. V was clipped by 5 bases and J by 8 bases; unmatched bases: 14. Germline loops: CDR1 MRHNA, CDR2 SNTAGT. CDR3 length: 16 residues. As DNA, the CDR3 is TGTGCCAGCAGTAATACTAACAGGGGGCGTCGTACTACGCAGTATTTT. Translation: CASSNTNRGRRTTQYF.

This clone turned up a few times. This chain uses TRBV7-2 with TRBJ1-6; a weak D match, TRBD1 (6 bases). CDR1 is SGHTA, CDR2 FQGNSA, per germline. CDR3 size: 14 residues. V lost 4 bases and J lost 7, with 11 bases in between. The DNA of the CDR3 is TGTGCCAGCAGCTCCCAAAGGGGGAATTCACCCCTCCACTTT. It yields the protein CASSSQRGNSPLHF.

The rearrangement joins TRBV5-1 to TRBJ1-1; possibly TRBD1 for D (5 bases). Germline-derived CDR1 and CDR2 are SGHRS and YFSETQ. The CDR3 totals 16 residues. Deletions cut 0 bases from V and 5 bases from J, with 17 bases between. The CDR3 loop is CASSLAPGRPETEAFF. The CDR3 DNA is TGCGCCAGCAGCTTGGCCCCGGGGCGTCCGGAAACTGAAGCTTTCTTT. The full variable domain, completed using reference TRBV5-1 and TRBJ1-1, is KAGVTQTPRYLIKTRGQQVTLSCSPISGHRSVSWYQQTPGQGLQFLFEYFSETQRNKGNFPGRFSGRQFSNSRSEMNVSTLELGDSALYLCASSLAPGRPETEAFFGQGTRLTVV.

V gene TRBV29-1 combines with J gene TRBJ2-7; the D gene could be TRBD1 or TRBD2 (5 bases each). The CDR3 consists of 16 residues. CDR1 is SQVTM, CDR2 ANQGSEA, per germline. Trimming shortened V by 0 bases and J by 6 bases, and 21 bases separated the two germline ends. CDR3 DNA sequence: TGCAGCGTTGAAGATGGTCTTGGCAGGGTGAGGGGCGAGCAGTACTTC. Translating it yields CSVEDGLGRVRGEQYF.

The CDR3 spells CASRLAGGPNGQFF. The CDR3 nucleotides read TGTGCCAGCAGGTTAGCGGGAGGGCCAAACGGGCAGTTCTTC. The chain combines TRBV2 with TRBJ2-1, with 11 nucleotides matching TRBD2. The germline V gene encodes CDR1 SNHLY and CDR2 FYNNEI. V trimming: 6 bases; J trimming: 12 bases; junction bases outside the gene matches: 10. This CDR3 is 14 amino acids long.

This sequence joins TRBV11-2 and TRBJ2-1; D gene ambiguous. CDR3 length: 11 residues. Germline V gives CDR1 SGHAT, CDR2 FQNNGV. V shed 5 bases and J shed 5 bases, with 4 bases lying between them. CDR3: CASSPHNEQFF. In DNA, the CDR3 is TGTGCCAGCAGCCCTCACAATGAGCAGTTCTTC. Variable domain in full (rest from reference TRBV11-2 and TRBJ2-1): EAGVAQSPRYKIIEKRQSVAFWCNPISGHATLYWYQQILGQGPKLLIQFQNNGVVDDSQLPKDRFSAERLKGVDSTLKIQPAKLEDSAVYLCASSPHNEQFFGPGTRLTVL.

The V call is TRBV27, the J call TRBJ2-7, with TRBD1 matching 8 bases. V lost 2 bases and J lost 2; bases outside the gene matches: 11. The germline CDR1 and CDR2 sequences are MNHEY and SMNVEV (reference sequence). This CDR3 comprises 17 residues. The CDR3 DNA reads as TGTGCCAGCAGTTTAGCCTTCCAGGGGGCGAAACCCTACGAGCAGTACTTC. Translating it yields CASSLAFQGAKPYEQYF.